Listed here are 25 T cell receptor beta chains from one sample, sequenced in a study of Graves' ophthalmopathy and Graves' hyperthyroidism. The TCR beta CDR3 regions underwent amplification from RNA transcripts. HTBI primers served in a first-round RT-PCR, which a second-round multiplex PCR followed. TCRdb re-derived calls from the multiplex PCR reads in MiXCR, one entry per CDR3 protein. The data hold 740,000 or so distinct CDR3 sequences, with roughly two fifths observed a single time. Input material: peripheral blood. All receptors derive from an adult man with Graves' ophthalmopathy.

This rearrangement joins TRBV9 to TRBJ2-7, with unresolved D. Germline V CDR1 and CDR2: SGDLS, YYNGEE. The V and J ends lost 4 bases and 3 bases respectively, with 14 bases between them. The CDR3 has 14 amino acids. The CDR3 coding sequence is TGTGCCAGCAGCCTAACCCCAGGCCGCTACGAGCAGTACTTC. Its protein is CASSLTPGRYEQYF. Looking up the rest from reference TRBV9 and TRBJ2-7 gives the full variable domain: DSGVTQTPKHLITATGQRVTLRCSPRSGDLSVYWYQQSLDQGLQFLIQYYNGEERAKGNILERFSAQQFPDLHSELNLSSLELGDSALYFCASSLTPGRYEQYFGPGTRLTVT.

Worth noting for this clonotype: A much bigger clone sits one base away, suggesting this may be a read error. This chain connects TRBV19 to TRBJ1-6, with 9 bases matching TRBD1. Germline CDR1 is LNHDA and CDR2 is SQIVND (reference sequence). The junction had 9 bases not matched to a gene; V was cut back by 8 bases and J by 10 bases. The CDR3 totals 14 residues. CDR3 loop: CASGNRDRDSPLHF. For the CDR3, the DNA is TGTGCCAGTGGTAACCGGGACAGGGACTCACCCCTCCACTTT. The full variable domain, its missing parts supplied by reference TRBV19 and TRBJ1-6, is DGGITQSPKYLFRKEGQNVTLSCEQNLNHDAMYWYRQDPGQGLRLIYYSQIVNDFQKGDIAEGYSVSREKKESFPLTVTSAQKNPTAFYLCASGNRDRDSPLHFGNGTRLTVT.

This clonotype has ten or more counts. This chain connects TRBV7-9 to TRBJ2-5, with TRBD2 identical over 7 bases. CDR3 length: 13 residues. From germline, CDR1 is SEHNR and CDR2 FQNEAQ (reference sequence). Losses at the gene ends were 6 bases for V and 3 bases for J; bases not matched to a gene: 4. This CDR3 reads CASRRGIEETQYF. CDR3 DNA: TGTGCCAGCAGGCGGGGGATTGAAGAGACCCAGTACTTC.

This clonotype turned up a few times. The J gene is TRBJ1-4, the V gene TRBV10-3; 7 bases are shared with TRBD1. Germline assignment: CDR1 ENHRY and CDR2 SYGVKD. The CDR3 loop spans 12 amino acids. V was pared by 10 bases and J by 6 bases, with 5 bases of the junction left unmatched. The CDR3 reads CASGRGYEKLFF. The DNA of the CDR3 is TGTGCCAGCGGCAGGGGGTATGAAAAACTGTTTTTT.

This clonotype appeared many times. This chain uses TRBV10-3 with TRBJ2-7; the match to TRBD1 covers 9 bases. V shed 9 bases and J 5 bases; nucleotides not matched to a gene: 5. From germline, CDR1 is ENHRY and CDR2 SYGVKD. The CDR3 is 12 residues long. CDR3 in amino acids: CAIRTGDHEQYF. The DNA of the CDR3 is TGTGCCATAAGGACAGGGGACCACGAGCAGTACTTC.

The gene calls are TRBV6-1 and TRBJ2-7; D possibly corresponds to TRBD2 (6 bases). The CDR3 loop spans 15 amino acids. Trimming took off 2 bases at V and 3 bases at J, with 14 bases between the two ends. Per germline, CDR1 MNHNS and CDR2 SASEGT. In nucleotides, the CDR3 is TGTGCCAGCAGTGAACTGGAGGGTATGATCTACGAGCAGTACTTC. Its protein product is CASSELEGMIYEQYF.

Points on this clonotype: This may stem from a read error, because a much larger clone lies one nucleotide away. Here the CDR3 reads CAISEILAGEEQYF. The CDR3 DNA reads TGTGCCATCAGTGAAATACTAGCGGGAGAGGAGCAGTACTTC. This chain links TRBV10-3 with TRBJ2-7; 11 nucleotides match TRBD2. Unmatched junction bases numbered 5, after V lost 3 bases and J lost 7 bases. CDR1 and CDR2 (germline): ENHRY, SYGVKD. The CDR3 sequence is 14 residues long.

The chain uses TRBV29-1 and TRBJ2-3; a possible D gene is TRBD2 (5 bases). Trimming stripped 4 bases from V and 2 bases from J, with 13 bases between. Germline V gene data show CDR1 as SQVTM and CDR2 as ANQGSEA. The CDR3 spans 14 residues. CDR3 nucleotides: TGCAGCGTTGTACCGGGGTCGTCCACAGATACGCAGTATTTT. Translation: CSVVPGSSTDTQYF.

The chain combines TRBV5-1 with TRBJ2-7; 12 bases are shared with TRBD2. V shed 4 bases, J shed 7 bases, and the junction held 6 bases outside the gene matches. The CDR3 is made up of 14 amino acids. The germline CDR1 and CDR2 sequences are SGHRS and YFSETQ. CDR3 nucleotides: TGCGCCAGCAGCACGACTAGCGGGAGCGTAGAGCAGTACTTC. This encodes CASSTTSGSVEQYF. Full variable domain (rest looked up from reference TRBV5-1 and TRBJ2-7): KAGVTQTPRYLIKTRGQQVTLSCSPISGHRSVSWYQQTPGQGLQFLFEYFSETQRNKGNFPGRFSGRQFSNSRSEMNVSTLELGDSALYLCASSTTSGSVEQYFGPGTRLTVT.

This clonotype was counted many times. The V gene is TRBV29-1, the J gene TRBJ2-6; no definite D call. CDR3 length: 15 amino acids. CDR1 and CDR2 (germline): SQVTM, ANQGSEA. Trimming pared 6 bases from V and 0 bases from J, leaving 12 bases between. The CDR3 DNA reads TGCAGCGTCCGTCTGACCTACTCTGGGGCCAACGTCCTGACTTTC. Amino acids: CSVRLTYSGANVLTF.

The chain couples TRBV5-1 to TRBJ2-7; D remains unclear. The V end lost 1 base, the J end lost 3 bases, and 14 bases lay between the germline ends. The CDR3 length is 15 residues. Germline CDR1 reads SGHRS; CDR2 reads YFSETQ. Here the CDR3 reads CASSLKIDAGYEQYF. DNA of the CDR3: TGCGCCAGCAGCTTGAAAATTGATGCAGGCTACGAGCAGTACTTC. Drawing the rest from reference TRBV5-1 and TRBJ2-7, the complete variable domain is KAGVTQTPRYLIKTRGQQVTLSCSPISGHRSVSWYQQTPGQGLQFLFEYFSETQRNKGNFPGRFSGRQFSNSRSEMNVSTLELGDSALYLCASSLKIDAGYEQYFGPGTRLTVT.

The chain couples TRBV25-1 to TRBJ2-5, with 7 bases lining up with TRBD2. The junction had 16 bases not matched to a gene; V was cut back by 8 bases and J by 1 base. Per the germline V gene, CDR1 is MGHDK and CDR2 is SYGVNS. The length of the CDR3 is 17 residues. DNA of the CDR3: TGTGCCAGCTCACCTACTGGAATGGGACTAATCCAAGAGACCCAGTACTTC. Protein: CASSPTGMGLIQETQYF.

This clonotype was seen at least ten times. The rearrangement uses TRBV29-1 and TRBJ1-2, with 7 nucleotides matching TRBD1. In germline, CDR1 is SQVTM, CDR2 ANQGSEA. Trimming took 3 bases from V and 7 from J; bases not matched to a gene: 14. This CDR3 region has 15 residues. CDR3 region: CSVDQAGGRVSGYTF. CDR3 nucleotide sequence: TGCAGCGTTGACCAGGCAGGGGGACGGGTTAGTGGCTACACCTTC.

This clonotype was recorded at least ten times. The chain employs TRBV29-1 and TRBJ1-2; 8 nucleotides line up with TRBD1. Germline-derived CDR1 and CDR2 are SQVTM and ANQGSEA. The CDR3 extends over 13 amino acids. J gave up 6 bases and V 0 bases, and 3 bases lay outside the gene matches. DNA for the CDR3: TGCAGCGTTGAAGATCTGACAGGGGATGGCTACACCTTC. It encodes CSVEDLTGDGYTF.

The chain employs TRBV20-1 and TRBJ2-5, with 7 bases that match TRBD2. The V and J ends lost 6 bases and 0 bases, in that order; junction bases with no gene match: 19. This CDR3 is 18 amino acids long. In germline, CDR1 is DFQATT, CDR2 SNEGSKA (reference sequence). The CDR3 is CSAIEASRAGLYQETQYF. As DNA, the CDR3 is TGCAGTGCCATAGAGGCCTCTCGAGCGGGGCTGTACCAAGAGACCCAGTACTTC.

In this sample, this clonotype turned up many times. This CDR3 reads CSVKKGQGGDEQYF. Here the CDR3 DNA reads TGCAGCGTTAAAAAAGGACAGGGCGGGGACGAGCAGTACTTC. V is TRBV29-1 and J is TRBJ2-7; 8 nucleotides align to TRBD1. Germline V gene sequence: CDR1 SQVTM, CDR2 ANQGSEA. V shed 5 bases and J 5 bases; nucleotides not matched to a gene: 11. The CDR3 spans 14 residues.

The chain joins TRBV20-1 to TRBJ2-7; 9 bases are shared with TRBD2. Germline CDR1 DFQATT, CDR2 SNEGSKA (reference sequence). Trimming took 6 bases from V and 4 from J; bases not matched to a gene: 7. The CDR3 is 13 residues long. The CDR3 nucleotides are TGCAGTGCCCTGGCGGGGGGGCCGTACGAGCAGTACTTC. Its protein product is CSALAGGPYEQYF.

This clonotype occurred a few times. The CDR3 is CASSARGGAVYEQYF. Here the CDR3 DNA reads TGTGCCAGCAGCGCTCGAGGCGGGGCTGTCTACGAGCAGTACTTC. J is TRBJ2-7 and V is TRBV5-4; D might be TRBD2 (6 bases). CDR3 length equals 15 residues. Germline CDR1 is SGHNT and CDR2 is YYREEE (reference sequence). The V end was cut by 4 bases, the J end by 3 bases, with 17 bases between. Variable domain in full (rest from reference TRBV5-4 and TRBJ2-7): ETGVTQSPTHLIKTRGQQVTLRCSSQSGHNTVSWYQQALGQGPQFIFQYYREEENGRGNFPPRFSGLQFPNYSSELNVNALELDDSALYLCASSARGGAVYEQYFGPGTRLTVT.

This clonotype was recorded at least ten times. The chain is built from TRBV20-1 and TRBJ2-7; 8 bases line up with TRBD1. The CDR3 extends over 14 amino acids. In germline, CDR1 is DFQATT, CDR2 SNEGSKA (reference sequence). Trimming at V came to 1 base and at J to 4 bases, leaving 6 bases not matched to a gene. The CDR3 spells CSARGADRVYEQYF. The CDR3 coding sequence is TGCAGTGCTAGAGGCGCGGACAGGGTGTACGAGCAGTACTTC.

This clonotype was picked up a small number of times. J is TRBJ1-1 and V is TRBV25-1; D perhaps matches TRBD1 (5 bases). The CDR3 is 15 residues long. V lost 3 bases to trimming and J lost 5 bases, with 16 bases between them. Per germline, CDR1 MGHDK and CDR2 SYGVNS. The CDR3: CASSDSAGGGTEAFF. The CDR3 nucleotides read TGTGCCAGCAGTGATAGTGCCGGGGGTGGAACTGAAGCTTTCTTT.

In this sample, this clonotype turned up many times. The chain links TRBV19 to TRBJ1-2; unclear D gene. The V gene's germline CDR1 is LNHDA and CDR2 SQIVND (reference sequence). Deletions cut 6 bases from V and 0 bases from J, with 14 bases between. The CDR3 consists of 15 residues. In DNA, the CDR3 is TGTGCCAGTAGGATCAAGGACGGGACTAACTATGGCTACACCTTC. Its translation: CASRIKDGTNYGYTF. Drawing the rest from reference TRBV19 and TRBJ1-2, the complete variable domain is DGGITQSPKYLFRKEGQNVTLSCEQNLNHDAMYWYRQDPGQGLRLIYYSQIVNDFQKGDIAEGYSVSREKKESFPLTVTSAQKNPTAFYLCASRIKDGTNYGYTFGSGTRLTVV.

The CDR3 DNA is TGCAGCGTTATCCTAGCGGGGGGCCCCCAAGAGACCCAGTACTTC. Its translation: CSVILAGGPQETQYF. V and J are TRBV29-1 and TRBJ2-5; TRBD2 matches 11 bases. Germline trimming cut 5 bases from V and 1 base from J; bases unmatched to any gene: 6. The V gene's germline CDR1 is SQVTM and CDR2 ANQGSEA. This CDR3 has 15 residues.

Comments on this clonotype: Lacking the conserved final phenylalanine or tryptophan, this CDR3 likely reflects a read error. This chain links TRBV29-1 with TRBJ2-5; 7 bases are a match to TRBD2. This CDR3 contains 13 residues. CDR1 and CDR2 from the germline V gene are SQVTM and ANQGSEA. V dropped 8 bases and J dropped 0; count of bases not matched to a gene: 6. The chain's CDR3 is CSLGGGYQETQYV. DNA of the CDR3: TGCAGCCTGGGGGGGGGGTACCAAGAGACCCAGTACGTC.

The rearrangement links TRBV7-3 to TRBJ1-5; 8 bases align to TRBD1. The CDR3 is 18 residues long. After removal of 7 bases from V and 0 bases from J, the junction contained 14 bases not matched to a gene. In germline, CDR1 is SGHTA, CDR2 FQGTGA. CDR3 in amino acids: CASNDRDRQSYSNQPQHF. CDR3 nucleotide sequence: TGTGCCAGCAATGACCGGGACAGGCAAAGTTATAGCAATCAGCCCCAGCATTTT. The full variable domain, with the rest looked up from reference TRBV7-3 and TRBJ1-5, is GAGVSQTPSNKVTEKGKYVELRCDPISGHTALYWYRQSLGQGPEFLIYFQGTGAADDSGLPNDRFFAVRPEGSVSTLKIQRTERGDSAVYLCASNDRDRQSYSNQPQHFGDGTRLSIL.

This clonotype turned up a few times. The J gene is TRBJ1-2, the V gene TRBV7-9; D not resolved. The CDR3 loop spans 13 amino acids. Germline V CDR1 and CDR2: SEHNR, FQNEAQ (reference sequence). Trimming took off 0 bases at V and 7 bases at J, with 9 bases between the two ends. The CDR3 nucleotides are TGTGCCAGCAGCTTAGCTGGGGAATTTGGCTACACCTTC. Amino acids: CASSLAGEFGYTF.